Listed below are T cell receptor beta chains from one sample, sequenced in a study of cytomegalovirus exposure and HLA in healthy donors. Measured with immunoSEQ multiplex PCR; TCRdb has only the in-frame clones, and not every one. The sample contains fewer than 100,000 clones, about 78% of which appear only once. The sequenced sample consisted of PBMCs. The source of these receptors is a woman aged 40 to 55 in good health and CMV-seropositive. Each CDR3 is given with its conserved first and last residue. A D gene is named only where the DNA matches it firmly. Clone sizes are given selectively: once, few, many, or a class where the clone is expanded.

j_call v_call d_call clone_size cdr3_aa cdr3_nt
TRBJ1-5 TRBV15 NA NA CATGGQPGHLTFSNQPQHF TGTGCCACCGGCGGCCAACCGGGACACCTCACTTTTAGCAATCAGCCCCAGCATTTT
TRBJ1-1 TRBV14 TRBD1 NA CASSREDRLRLAFF TGTGCCAGCAGCCGAGAGGACAGGCTAAGGTTGGCTTTCTTT
TRBJ1-1 TRBV18 NA NA CASSPGQNTEAFF TGTGCCAGCTCACCGGGACAGAACACTGAAGCTTTCTTT
TRBJ2-4 TRBV29-1 NA few CSVEGEGGKNIQYF TGCAGCGTTGAAGGGGAGGGGGGCAAAAACATTCAGTACTTC
TRBJ1-3 TRBV14 TRBD1 NA CASSHGTGPSGNTIYF TGTGCCAGCAGCCATGGGACAGGGCCCTCTGGAAACACCATATATTTT
TRBJ1-1 TRBV6-5 TRBD1 few CASSRKGQMNTEAFF TGTGCCAGCAGTCGCAAGGGACAGATGAACACTGAAGCTTTCTTT
TRBJ2-3 TRBV7-8 TRBD2 NA CASSLMGLAGALTDTQYF TGTGCCAGCAGCTTAATGGGACTAGCGGGAGCGCTCACAGATACGCAGTATTTT
TRBJ2-1 TRBV4-1 NA NA CASSPPLGGRAGAQFF TGCGCCAGCAGCCCCCCACTAGGGGGTAGGGCTGGAGCGCAGTTCTTC
TRBJ2-3 TRBV29-1 TRBD2 NA CSVLTSGYTDTQYF TGCAGCGTTTTGACTAGCGGTTACACAGATACGCAGTATTTT
TRBJ2-3 TRBV11-3 TRBD2 once CASSLGGLAGLTTDTQYF TGTGCCAGCAGCTTAGGAGGACTAGCGGGACTAACGACAGATACGCAGTATTTT
TRBJ2-2 TRBV7-9 NA NA CSSSLGLGLLNTGELFF TGTTCCAGCAGCTTAGGACTCGGCTTACTGAACACCGGGGAGCTGTTTTTT
TRBJ1-5 TRBV7-8 TRBD1 NA CASSWDSERSNQPQHF TGTGCCAGCAGCTGGGACAGCGAACGTAGCAATCAGCCCCAGCATTTT
TRBJ2-3 TRBV7-3 NA NA CASSLKRADTQYF TGTGCCAGCAGCTTAAAGCGGGCAGATACGCAGTATTTT
TRBJ1-3 TRBV9 NA NA CASSVDGTSTIRSGNTIYF TGTGCCAGCAGCGTAGACGGGACATCAACTATACGCTCTGGAAACACCATATATTTT
TRBJ1-2 TRBV7-3 TRBD1 NA CASSPPLKDEGAWCGYTF TGTGCCAGCAGCCCCCCCTTGAAGGACGAGGGGGCATGGTGTGGCTACACCTTC
TRBJ2-1 TRBV18 TRBD2 NA CASSQRGGSSYNEQFF TGTGCCAGCTCACAACGGGGGGGGAGCTCCTACAATGAGCAGTTCTTC
TRBJ2-5 TRBV5-4 NA NA CASSTRGGETQYF TGTGCCAGCAGCACTCGAGGGGGTGAGACCCAGTACTTC
TRBJ2-3 TRBV7-9 TRBD1 NA CACPGGTGVPDTQYF TGTGCCTGCCCAGGCGGGACAGGAGTCCCAGATACGCAGTATTTT
TRBJ2-7 TRBV11-2 TRBD1 NA CASSSQGGPFSYEQYF TGTGCCAGCAGCTCACAGGGGGGTCCCTTCTCCTACGAGCAGTACTTC
TRBJ2-6 TRBV10-3 NA few CAIKEGRGSGANVLTF TGTGCCATCAAGGAGGGGCGCGGGTCTGGGGCCAACGTCCTGACTTTC
TRBJ2-7 TRBV4-1 NA NA CASSRTRVYEQYF TGCGCCAGCAGCCGGACAAGAGTCTACGAGCAGTACTTC
TRBJ1-4 TRBV2 TRBD1 NA CASRGDSPEKLFF TGTGCCAGCAGGGGGGACAGCCCCGAAAAACTGTTTTTT
TRBJ1-1 TRBV5-6 NA NA CASSLDRRGTEAFF TGTGCCAGCAGCCTCGACCGACGGGGCACTGAAGCTTTCTTT
TRBJ2-1 TRBV10-2 TRBD2 few CASSEQAGTEQFF TGCGCCAGCAGCGAACAAGCGGGAACTGAGCAGTTCTTC
TRBJ1-1 TRBV6-5 NA few CASSYSGLYTEAFF TGTGCCAGCAGTTACTCTGGCTTGTACACTGAAGCTTTCTTT
TRBJ2-7 TRBV10-2 TRBD1 NA CASSPGQEVHEQYF TGCGCCAGCAGTCCGGGACAGGAGGTCCACGAGCAGTACTTC
TRBJ1-2 TRBV19 NA few CASSIRQTTYGYTF TGTGCCAGTAGTATTCGACAGACGACCTATGGCTACACCTTC
TRBJ1-5 TRBV6-1 NA once CASSVGRGQPQHF TGTGCCAGCAGTGTGGGGCGAGGTCAGCCCCAGCATTTT
TRBJ2-1 TRBV19 TRBD2 NA CASSGRASTEQFF TGTGCCAGTAGCGGGAGGGCCTCCACTGAGCAGTTCTTC
TRBJ1-2 TRBV5-1 NA NA CASSLTPTYYGYTF TGCGCCAGCAGCTTAACTCCCACTTACTATGGCTACACCTTC
TRBJ2-5 TRBV9 TRBD2 NA CASTGPPGRHSGSACETQYF TGTGCCAGCACCGGACCCCCGGGACGCCATAGCGGGAGTGCGTGTGAGACCCAGTACTTC
TRBJ2-1 TRBV6-5 NA NA CASSLFGAFNNEQFF TGTGCCAGCAGTTTGTTTGGTGCGTTCAACAATGAGCAGTTCTTC
TRBJ1-4 TRBV6-1 NA NA CASSEAAGIGEKLFF TGTGCCAGCAGTGAAGCGGCAGGGATCGGGGAAAAACTGTTTTTT
TRBJ2-6 TRBV19 NA NA CASTGVNGANVLTF TGTGCCAGTACAGGGGTAAATGGGGCCAACGTCCTGACTTTC
TRBJ2-1 TRBV6-5 TRBD2 NA CASSWGLAGGREQFF TGTGCCAGCAGTTGGGGACTAGCGGGAGGAAGGGAGCAGTTCTTC
TRBJ2-2 TRBV25-1 NA NA CASSESFASGELFF TGTGCCAGCAGTGAATCTTTTGCGAGCGGGGAGCTGTTTTTT
TRBJ1-1 TRBV5-4 NA NA CASSSGQRNTEAFF TGTGCCAGCAGCTCCGGACAGCGGAACACTGAAGCTTTCTTT
TRBJ2-2 TRBV18 NA NA CASSPTGNTGELFF TGTGCCAGCTCACCAACAGGGAACACCGGGGAGCTGTTTTTT
TRBJ2-5 TRBV29-1 NA NA CSVDPPGGGQETQYF TGCAGCGTTGACCCCCCCGGGGGAGGTCAAGAGACCCAGTACTTC
TRBJ1-2 TRBV7-9 TRBD1 once CASSATGISNYGYTF TGTGCCAGCAGCGCGACAGGGATATCCAACTATGGCTACACCTTC
TRBJ2-5 TRBV5-1 TRBD2 NA CASSSTSAKETQYF TGCGCCAGCAGCTCGACTAGCGCAAAGGAGACCCAGTACTTC
TRBJ2-1 TRBV4-1 NA NA CASSQDGALRNEQFF TGCGCCAGCAGCCAAGATGGGGCCCTTAGGAATGAGCAGTTCTTC
TRBJ2-3 TRBV2 NA NA CASRLTASGTDTQYF TGTGCCAGCAGGCTAACGGCTAGCGGCACAGATACGCAGTATTTT
TRBJ1-2 TRBV6-5 TRBD1 NA CASSYSGQGLLGYTF TGTGCCAGCAGTTACTCGGGACAGGGTTTACTTGGCTACACCTTC
TRBJ1-1 TRBV11-1 NA NA CASSVLWTGLAFF TGTGCCAGCAGCGTCCTCTGGACGGGATTGGCTTTCTTT
TRBJ2-1 TRBV4-2 NA NA CASSQARSHEQFF TGTGCCAGCAGCCAAGCTAGGTCCCATGAGCAGTTCTTC
TRBJ1-3 TRBV6-6 NA NA CASSYSGANGNTIYF TGTGCCAGCAGTTACTCGGGGGCGAATGGAAACACCATATATTTT
TRBJ1-4 TRBV6-1 NA few CASSEAPQEKLFF TGTGCCAGCAGTGAAGCTCCCCAGGAAAAACTGTTTTTT
TRBJ1-2 TRBV4-1 TRBD1 NA CASSQTGGTGYTF TGCGCCAGCAGCCAAACAGGGGGCACTGGCTACACCTTC
TRBJ1-1 TRBV10-3 NA once CAISGYVGGTNTEAFF TGTGCCATCAGTGGATATGTCGGGGGTACGAACACTGAAGCTTTCTTT
TRBJ2-1 TRBV6-6 TRBD1 NA CASSPGTGNYNEQFF TGTGCCAGCAGCCCCGGGACAGGGAATTACAATGAGCAGTTCTTC
TRBJ2-2 TRBV4-1 TRBD1 NA CASSQRGQGDTGELFF TGCGCCAGCAGCCAAAGGGGTCAGGGGGATACCGGGGAGCTGTTTTTT
TRBJ2-2 TRBV27 NA NA CASSLSGTGELFF TGTGCCAGCAGCTTATCCGGCACCGGGGAGCTGTTTTTT
TRBJ2-1 TRBV7-7 TRBD2 once CASSQGTSSYNEQFF TGTGCTAGCAGCCAGGGGACTAGCTCCTACAATGAGCAGTTCTTC
TRBJ1-2 TRBV9 TRBD1 NA CASSARGLDYGYTF TGTGCCAGCAGCGCGAGGGGGCTCGACTATGGCTACACCTTC